The clone carrying this T cell receptor beta chain was seen more than once but under ten times. As yet, its antigen is unknown. The data were taken from a study of Tregs in tolerant kidney transplant recipients. Whole-study results and caveats: Antigen-driven expansion was suggested because donor-specific Tregs expanded more than all Tregs in tolerant patients.

Related graft donors supplied nonmyeloablative bone marrow transplants, and mixed chimerism was transient. TCRdb's copy holds only in-frame clones and misses some; the assay was immunoSEQ multiplex PCR. In the table there are tens of thousands of clones, around nine tenths of which are singletons. The CDR3 runs to 13 residues. Germline lookup yields CDR1 SGHTA and CDR2 FQGNSA. Trimming took 5 bases from V and 4 from J, leaving 12 bases between them. Source: CD4+ T cells from blood (PBMCs), taken 24 months after the transplant. The sequence was obtained from a human patient who received a combined kidney and bone marrow transplant. Some T cells may be the graft donor's. V usage is TRBV7-2 and J usage is TRBJ2-7; D is undetermined. The CDR3 region has the DNA TGTGCCAGCAGCCAAGAGGCAGAATACGAGCAGTACTTC. Its translation is CASSQEAEYEQYF.